This TCR beta chain was found in a study of cytomegalovirus exposure and HLA in healthy donors. This clone was counted only a few times. Antigen: not known. The CDR3 contains 15 residues. The V segment lost 4 bases and the J segment 8 bases; nucleotides outside the gene matches: 2. CDR1 and CDR2 (germline): SGHTA, FQGNSA. Each donor's status was that of a healthy bone marrow donor. Amplification used 60 Vbeta primers and 13 Jbeta primers. Produced via immunoSEQ multiplex PCR; TCRdb's table is partial and in-frame only. In the table there are about 35,000 clones, roughly nine tenths of which are singletons. Study-level points and caveats: In a later analysis, CMV-associated beta chains were mostly HLA-associated, it appeared.

The chain has TRBV7-2 and TRBJ2-1; TRBD2 aligns across 16 bases. The sample consisted of PBMCs. The TCR was taken from a woman aged 18-29 years in good health and CMV-seronegative. The CDR3 here is CASSSGLAGGYEQFF. The CDR3 coding sequence is TGTGCCAGCAGCTCGGGACTAGCGGGAGGGTATGAGCAGTTCTTC. Full variable domain (remainder filled in from reference TRBV7-2 and TRBJ2-1): GAGVSQSPSNKVTEKGKDVELRCDPISGHTALYWYRQSLGQGLEFLIYFQGNSAPDKSGLPSDRFSAERTGGSVSTLTIQRTQQEDSAVYLCASSSGLAGGYEQFFGPGTRLTVL.